This TCR beta chain was identified during a study of T cell responses to AZD1222 COVID-19 vaccine (dated by TCRdb to the early 2020s). In the study overall: AZD1222 recipients given second doses at about 4 weeks or at about 12 weeks were pooled, since spike-specific TCR depth and breadth were not found to differ between the two schedules. Enrollment into the trials was organized by age into subgroups of 18-55, 56-69 and 70-plus years, and those subgroups contained around 150, 28 and 57 TCR-sequenced participants, respectively. A total of about 240 trial participants underwent TCR sequencing, of whom nearly 210 received two doses of AZD1222 and 26 received two doses of the MenACWY control vaccine.

As regards this clone: The antigen it recognizes is unknown. No base qualities exist here, and no much larger clone lies one base off it.

Interpreted using the paper, the time point label stands for: baseline before first vaccination. The vaccinee samples were drawn from two UK trials, COV001 and COV002, one of which was a single-blind randomized controlled phase 2/3 trial testing AZD1222 (ChAdOx1 nCoV-19) in healthy adults. For TCRbeta chain sequencing, PBMC samples from trial participants were taken at day 0 and at day 28 after the second dose. Findings and caveats that apply to the study as a whole: Vaccine-associated CD4 TCRs spanned the whole spike protein, with dominant responses in regions 160-218 and 743-854. Participants were mostly white British and included more females than males, and it was suggested by the authors that clonal diversity may have been underestimated. Because no samples from the day 14 peak response were available, repertoires could be characterized only after the peak T cell response. The 56-69-year group was small, and its depth increase did not reach significance, likely because of low power. After two AZD1222 doses, spike-specific TCR breadth and depth were significantly higher than at day 0 and than in MenACWY recipients. Epitopes outside the regions mutated in the B.1.351 and B.1.1.7 variants were reportedly recognized by nearly half of the unique spike-specific TCRs. Only a handful of AZD1222 recipients were SARS-CoV-2 seropositive at baseline, limiting conclusions about previously exposed vaccinees.

CDR1 SGHRS and CDR2 YFSETQ are derived from the germline V gene. V loses 1 base of germline sequence and J loses 2 bases, and the interval between the two ends is 13 bases. Taken from cysteine to phenylalanine, the CDR3 has 15 residues. Solely the CDR3 DNA is kept, with 45 bases framed from the first base. The CDR3 regions of human TCRbeta chains were analyzed by immunosequencing. The paper's data handling went like this. TCRs in the repertoires were matched against a reference library of SARS-CoV-2-specific TCRs that had been generated with the MIRA antigen-specificity platform. Breadth meant the fraction of unique TCRs that were SARS-CoV-2-associated, whereas depth meant the fraction of total T cells that were SARS-CoV-2-associated. Using the MIRA data, each spike-specific TCR was mapped to the spike region that the TCR reacts to and placed in a CD4 or CD8 class. Log10-transformed breadth and depth values were compared by one-way ANOVA with Sidak's multiple comparisons tests. Sourced from immuneACCESS, this table was stored by TCRdb with only in-frame sequences that have V and J called. A share of the clones is absent; for the studies checked, an unresolved V gene accounts for under half, and the remainder has no known explanation. The DNA gave D and trimming, while V, J and clone size come from that table. The sample contains some 200,000 clones, approximately 90% of them found a single time. The leading ten clones occupy 0.95% to 1% of the sample.

This sequence was found in an adult in good health. The input for sequencing was peripheral blood, taken on day 0 of AZD1222 vaccination. The chain employs TRBV5-1 and TRBJ2-7, with the identity of the D gene unclear. The CDR3 is CASSLRREGPYEQYF. The base sequence is TGCGCCAGCAGCTTGCGAAGAGAAGGGCCCTACGAGCAGTACTTC.